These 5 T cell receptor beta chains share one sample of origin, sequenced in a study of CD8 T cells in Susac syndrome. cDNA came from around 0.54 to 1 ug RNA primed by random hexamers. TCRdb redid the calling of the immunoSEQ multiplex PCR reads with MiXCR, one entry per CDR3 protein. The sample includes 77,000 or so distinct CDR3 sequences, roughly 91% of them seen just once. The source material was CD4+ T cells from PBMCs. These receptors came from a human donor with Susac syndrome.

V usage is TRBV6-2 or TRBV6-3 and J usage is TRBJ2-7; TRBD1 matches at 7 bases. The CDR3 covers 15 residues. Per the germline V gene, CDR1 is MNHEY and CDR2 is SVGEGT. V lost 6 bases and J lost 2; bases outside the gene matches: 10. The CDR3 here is CASRKPGTVAYEQYF. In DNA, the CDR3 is TGTGCCAGCAGGAAACCCGGGACAGTCGCCTACGAGCAGTACTTC.

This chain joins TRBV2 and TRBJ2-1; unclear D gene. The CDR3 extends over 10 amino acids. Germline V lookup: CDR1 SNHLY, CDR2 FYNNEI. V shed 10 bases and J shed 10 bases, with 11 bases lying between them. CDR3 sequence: CAKAVVEQFF. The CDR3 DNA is TGTGCCAAAGCCGTGGTAGAGCAGTTCTTC.

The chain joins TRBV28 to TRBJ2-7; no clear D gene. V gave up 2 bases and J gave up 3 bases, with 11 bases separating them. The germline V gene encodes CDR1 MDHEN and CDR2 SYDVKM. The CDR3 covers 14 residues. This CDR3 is CASSLPLMNYEQYF. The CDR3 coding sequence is TGTGCCAGCAGTTTACCTCTCATGAACTACGAGCAGTACTTC.

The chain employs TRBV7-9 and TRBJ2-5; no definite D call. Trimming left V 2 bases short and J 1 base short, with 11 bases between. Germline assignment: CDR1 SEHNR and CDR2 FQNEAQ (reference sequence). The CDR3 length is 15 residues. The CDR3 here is CASSLPRGSQETQYF. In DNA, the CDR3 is TGTGCCAGCAGCTTACCCCGTGGCAGCCAAGAGACCCAGTACTTC.

The CDR3 region is CASSLTPSQRSYNEQFF. The CDR3 DNA sequence: TGTGCCAGTAGTCTAACCCCGTCCCAACGTTCCTACAATGAGCAGTTCTTC. This chain uses TRBV19 with TRBJ2-1; D not resolved. V was shortened by 5 bases and J by 1 base, with 18 bases between the two germline ends. The V gene's germline CDR1 is LNHDA and CDR2 SQIVND (reference sequence). The CDR3 is 17 residues long.